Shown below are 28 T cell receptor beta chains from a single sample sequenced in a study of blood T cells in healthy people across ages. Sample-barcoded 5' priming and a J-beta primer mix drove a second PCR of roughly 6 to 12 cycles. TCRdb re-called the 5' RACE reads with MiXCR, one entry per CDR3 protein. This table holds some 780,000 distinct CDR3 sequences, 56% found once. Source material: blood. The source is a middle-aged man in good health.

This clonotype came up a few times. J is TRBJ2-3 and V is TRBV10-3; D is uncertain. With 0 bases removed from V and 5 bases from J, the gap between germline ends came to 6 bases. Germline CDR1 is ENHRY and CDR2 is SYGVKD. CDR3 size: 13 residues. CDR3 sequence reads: CAISESDLDTQYF. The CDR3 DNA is TGTGCCATCAGTGAGTCGGATCTAGATACGCAGTATTTT.

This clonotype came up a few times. The CDR3 nucleotides are TGTGCCAGCAGTTTAAGACAGGGGATAAAAGAGACCCAGTACTTC. It yields the protein CASSLRQGIKETQYF. The chain combines TRBV6-5 with TRBJ2-5; 8 nucleotides agree with TRBD1. CDR1 is MNHEY and CDR2 is SVGAGI in the germline V gene. J gave up 3 bases and V 4 bases, and 7 bases lay outside the gene matches. The CDR3 covers 15 residues.

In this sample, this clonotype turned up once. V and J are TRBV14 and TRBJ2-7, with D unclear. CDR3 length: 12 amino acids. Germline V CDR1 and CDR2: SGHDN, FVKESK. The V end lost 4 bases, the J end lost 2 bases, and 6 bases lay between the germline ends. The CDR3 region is CASSRAPYEQYF. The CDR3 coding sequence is TGTGCCAGCAGCCGTGCCCCCTACGAGCAGTACTTC.

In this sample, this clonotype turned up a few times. CDR3 loop: CASSYDSGTYNEQFF. The CDR3 coding sequence is TGTGCCAGCAGCTACGACAGTGGGACCTACAATGAGCAGTTCTTC. The rearrangement uses TRBV7-2 and TRBJ2-1; TRBD1 is a possible D gene (5 bases). The CDR3 spans 15 residues. V was trimmed by 4 bases and J by 2 bases, leaving 12 bases between them. The germline CDR1 and CDR2 sequences are SGHTA and FQGNSA.

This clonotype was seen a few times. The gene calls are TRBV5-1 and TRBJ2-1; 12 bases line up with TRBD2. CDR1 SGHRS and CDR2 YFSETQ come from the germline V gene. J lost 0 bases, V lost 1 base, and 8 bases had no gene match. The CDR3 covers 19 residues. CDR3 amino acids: CASSLRGTSGPSSYNEQFF. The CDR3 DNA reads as TGCGCCAGCAGCTTGAGGGGGACTAGCGGGCCCTCCTCCTACAATGAGCAGTTCTTC.

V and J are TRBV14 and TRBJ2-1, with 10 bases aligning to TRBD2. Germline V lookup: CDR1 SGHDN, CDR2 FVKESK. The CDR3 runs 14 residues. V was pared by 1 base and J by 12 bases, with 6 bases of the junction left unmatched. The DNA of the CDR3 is TGTGCCAGCAGCCAAGCCGGGACTAGCGCCACGCAGTTCTTC. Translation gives CASSQAGTSATQFF.

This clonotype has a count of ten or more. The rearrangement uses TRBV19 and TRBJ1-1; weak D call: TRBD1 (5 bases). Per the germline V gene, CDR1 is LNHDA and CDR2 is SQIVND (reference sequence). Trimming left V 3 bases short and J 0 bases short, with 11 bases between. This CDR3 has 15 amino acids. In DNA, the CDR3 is TGTGCCAGTAGTATGGGGCAGTTCATGAACACTGAAGCTTTCTTT. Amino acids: CASSMGQFMNTEAFF.

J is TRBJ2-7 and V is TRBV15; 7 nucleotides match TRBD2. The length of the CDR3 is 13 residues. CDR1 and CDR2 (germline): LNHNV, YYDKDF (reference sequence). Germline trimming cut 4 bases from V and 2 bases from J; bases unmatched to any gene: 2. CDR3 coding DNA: TGTGCCACCAGCACCAGCGGGGCCTACGAGCAGTACTTC. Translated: CATSTSGAYEQYF.

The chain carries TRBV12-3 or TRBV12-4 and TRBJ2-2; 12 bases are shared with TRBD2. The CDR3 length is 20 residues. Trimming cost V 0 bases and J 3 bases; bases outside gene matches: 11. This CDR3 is CASSLAPLAGGPRYTGELFF. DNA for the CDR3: TGTGCCAGCAGTTTAGCGCCCCTAGCGGGGGGGCCTCGATACACCGGGGAGCTGTTTTTT.

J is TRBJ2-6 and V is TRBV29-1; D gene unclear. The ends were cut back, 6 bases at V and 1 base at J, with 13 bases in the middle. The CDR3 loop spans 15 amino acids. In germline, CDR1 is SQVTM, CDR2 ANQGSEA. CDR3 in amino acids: CSVGKLGSGANVLTF. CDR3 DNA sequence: TGCAGCGTGGGGAAATTGGGGTCTGGGGCCAACGTCCTGACTTTC.

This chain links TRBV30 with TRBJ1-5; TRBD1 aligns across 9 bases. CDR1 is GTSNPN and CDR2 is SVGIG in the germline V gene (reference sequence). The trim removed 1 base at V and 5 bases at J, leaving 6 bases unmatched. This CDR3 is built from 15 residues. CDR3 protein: CAWSAIWDRDQPQHF. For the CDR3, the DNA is TGTGCCTGGAGTGCAATATGGGACAGGGATCAGCCCCAGCATTTT. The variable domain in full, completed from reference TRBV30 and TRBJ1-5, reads SQTIHQWPATLVQPVGSPLSLECTVEGTSNPNLYWYRQAAGRGLQLLFYSVGIGQISSEVPQNLSASRPQDRQFILSSKKLLLSDSGFYLCAWSAIWDRDQPQHFGDGTRLSIL.

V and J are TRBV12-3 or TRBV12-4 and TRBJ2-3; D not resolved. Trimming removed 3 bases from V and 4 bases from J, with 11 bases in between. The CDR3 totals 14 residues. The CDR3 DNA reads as TGTGCCAGCAGTTTCAGTCTTCCATCAGATACGCAGTATTTT. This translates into CASSFSLPSDTQYF.

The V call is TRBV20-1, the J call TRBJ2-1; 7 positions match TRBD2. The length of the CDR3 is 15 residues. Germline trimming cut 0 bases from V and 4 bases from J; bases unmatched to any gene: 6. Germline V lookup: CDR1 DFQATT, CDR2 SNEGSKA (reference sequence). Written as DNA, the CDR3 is TGCAGTGCTAGAGACCTATGGGAGGGTTACAATGAGCAGTTCTTC. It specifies CSARDLWEGYNEQFF.

CDR3 sequence: CASSVLRGNTDTQYF. The CDR3 nucleotides read TGTGCCAGCAGTGTTTTGCGGGGAAACACAGATACGCAGTATTTT. This chain uses TRBV2 with TRBJ2-3, with D possibly being TRBD2 (6 bases). V was clipped by 4 bases and J by 2 bases, with 13 bases between them. The CDR3 runs to 15 residues. Germline V CDR1 and CDR2: SNHLY, FYNNEI.

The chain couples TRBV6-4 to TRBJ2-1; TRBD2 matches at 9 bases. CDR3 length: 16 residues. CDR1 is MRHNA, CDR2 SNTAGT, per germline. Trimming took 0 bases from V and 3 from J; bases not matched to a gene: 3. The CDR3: CASSDSRGGDYNEQFF. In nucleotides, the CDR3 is TGTGCCAGCAGTGACTCGCGGGGGGGGGACTACAATGAGCAGTTCTTC.

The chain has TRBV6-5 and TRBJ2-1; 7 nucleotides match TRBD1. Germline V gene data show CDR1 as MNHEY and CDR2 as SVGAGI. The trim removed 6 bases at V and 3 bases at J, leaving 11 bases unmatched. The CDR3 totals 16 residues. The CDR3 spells CASRRQGLVLYNEQFF. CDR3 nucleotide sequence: TGTGCCAGCAGACGACAGGGCCTAGTGCTCTACAATGAGCAGTTCTTC.

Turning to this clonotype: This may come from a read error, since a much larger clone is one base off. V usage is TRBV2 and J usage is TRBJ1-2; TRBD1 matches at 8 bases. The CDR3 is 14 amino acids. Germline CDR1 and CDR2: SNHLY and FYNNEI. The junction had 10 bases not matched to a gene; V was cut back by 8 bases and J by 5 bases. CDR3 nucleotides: TGTGCCAGCGGTATAGGACAGGGCAGTTATGGCTACACCTTC. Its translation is CASGIGQGSYGYTF.

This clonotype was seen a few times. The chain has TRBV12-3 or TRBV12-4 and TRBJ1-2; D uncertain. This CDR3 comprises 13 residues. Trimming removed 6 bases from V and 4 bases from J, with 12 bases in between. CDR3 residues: CASSAGRVYGYTF. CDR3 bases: TGTGCCAGCAGCGCTGGTAGAGTCTATGGCTACACCTTC.

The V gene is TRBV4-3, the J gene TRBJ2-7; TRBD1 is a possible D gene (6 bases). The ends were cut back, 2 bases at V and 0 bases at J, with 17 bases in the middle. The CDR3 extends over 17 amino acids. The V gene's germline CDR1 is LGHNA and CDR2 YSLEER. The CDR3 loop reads CASSQPPPGQSSYEQYF. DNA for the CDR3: TGCGCCAGCAGCCAACCCCCCCCGGGACAAAGCTCCTACGAGCAGTACTTC.

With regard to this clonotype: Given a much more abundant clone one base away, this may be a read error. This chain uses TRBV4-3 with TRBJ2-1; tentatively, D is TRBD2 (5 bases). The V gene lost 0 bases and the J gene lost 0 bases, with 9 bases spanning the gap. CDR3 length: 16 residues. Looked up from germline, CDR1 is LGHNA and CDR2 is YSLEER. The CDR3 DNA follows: TGCGCCAGCAGCCAAGATCCCGGGATCTCCTACAATGAGCAGTTCTTC. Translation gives CASSQDPGISYNEQFF.

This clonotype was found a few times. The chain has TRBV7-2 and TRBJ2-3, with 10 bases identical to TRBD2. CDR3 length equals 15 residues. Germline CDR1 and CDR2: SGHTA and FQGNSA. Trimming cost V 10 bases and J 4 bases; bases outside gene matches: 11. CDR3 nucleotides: TGTGCCACCCAACGTCTAGCGGGAGCAGCAGATACGCAGTATTTT. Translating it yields CATQRLAGAADTQYF.

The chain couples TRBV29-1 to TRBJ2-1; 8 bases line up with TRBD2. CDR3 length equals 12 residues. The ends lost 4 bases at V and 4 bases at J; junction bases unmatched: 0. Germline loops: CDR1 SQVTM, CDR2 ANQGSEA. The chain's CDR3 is CSVAGGYNEQFF. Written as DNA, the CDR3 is TGCAGCGTTGCGGGAGGGTACAATGAGCAGTTCTTC.

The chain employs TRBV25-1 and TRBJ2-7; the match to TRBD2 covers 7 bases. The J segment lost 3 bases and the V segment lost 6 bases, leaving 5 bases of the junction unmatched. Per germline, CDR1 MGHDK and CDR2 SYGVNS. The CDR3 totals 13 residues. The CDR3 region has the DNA TGTGCCAGCAGGGGGGGGGAATTCTACGAGCAGTACTTC. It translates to CASRGGEFYEQYF.

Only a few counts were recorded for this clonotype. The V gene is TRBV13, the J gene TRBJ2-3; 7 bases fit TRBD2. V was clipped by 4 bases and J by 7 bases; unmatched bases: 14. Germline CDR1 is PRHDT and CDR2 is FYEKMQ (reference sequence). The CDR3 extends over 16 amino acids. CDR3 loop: CASSSPLGGRMNTQYF. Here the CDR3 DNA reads TGTGCCAGCAGCTCCCCCCTTGGCGGGAGAATGAATACGCAGTATTTT.

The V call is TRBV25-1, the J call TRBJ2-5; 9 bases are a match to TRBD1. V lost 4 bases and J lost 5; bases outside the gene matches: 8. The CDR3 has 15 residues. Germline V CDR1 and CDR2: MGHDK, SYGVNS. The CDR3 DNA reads TGTGCCAGCAGTGTGACAAACAGGGGGCTGGAGACCCAGTACTTC. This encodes CASSVTNRGLETQYF.

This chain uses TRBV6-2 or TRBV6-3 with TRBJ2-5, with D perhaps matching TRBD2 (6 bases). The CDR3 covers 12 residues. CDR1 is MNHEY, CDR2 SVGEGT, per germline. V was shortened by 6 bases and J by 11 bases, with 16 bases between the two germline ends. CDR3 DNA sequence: TGTGCCAGCAGCTCGACTAGACGTGAGCAGTACTTC. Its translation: CASSSTRREQYF.

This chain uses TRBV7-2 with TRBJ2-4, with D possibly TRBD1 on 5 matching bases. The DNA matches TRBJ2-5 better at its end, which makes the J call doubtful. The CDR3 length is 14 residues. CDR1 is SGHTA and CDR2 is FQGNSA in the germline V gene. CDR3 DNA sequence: TGTGCCAGCAGTTTTGGGGCAGGGCTTGAGACCCAGTACTTC. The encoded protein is CASSFGAGLETQYF.

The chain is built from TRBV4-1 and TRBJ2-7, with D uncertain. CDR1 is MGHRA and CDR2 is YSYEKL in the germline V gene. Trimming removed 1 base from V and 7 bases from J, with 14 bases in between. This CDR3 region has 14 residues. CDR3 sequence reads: CASSQAGDLFEQYF. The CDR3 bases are TGCGCCAGCAGCCAAGCCGGAGACCTTTTTGAGCAGTACTTC.